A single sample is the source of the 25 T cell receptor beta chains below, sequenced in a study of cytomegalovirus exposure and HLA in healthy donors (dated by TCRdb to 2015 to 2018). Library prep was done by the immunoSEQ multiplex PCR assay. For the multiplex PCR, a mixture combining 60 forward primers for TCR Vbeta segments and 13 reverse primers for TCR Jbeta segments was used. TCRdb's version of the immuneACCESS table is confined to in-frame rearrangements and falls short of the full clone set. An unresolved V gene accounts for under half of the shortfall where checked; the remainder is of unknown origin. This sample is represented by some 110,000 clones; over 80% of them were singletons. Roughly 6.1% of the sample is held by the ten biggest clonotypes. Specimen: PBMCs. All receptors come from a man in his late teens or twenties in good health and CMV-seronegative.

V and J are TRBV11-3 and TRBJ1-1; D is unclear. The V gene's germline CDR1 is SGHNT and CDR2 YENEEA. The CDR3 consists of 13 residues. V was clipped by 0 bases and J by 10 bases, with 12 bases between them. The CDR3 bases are TGTGCCAGCAGCTTAGAAAAACCCGACTTAGCTTTCTTT. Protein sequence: CASSLEKPDLAFF.

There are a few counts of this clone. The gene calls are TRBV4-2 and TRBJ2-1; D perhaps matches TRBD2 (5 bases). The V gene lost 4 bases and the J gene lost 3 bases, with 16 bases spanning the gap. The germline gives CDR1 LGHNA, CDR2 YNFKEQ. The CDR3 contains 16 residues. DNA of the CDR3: TGTGCCAGCAGCCTCGATTCGGCGAGCGGCTACAATGAGCAGTTCTTC. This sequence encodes CASSLDSASGYNEQFF.

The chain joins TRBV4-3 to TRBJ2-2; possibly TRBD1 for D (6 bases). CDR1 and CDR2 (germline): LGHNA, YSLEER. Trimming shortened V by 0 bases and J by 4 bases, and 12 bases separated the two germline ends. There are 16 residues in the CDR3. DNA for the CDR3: TGCGCCAGCAGCCAAGATGGGGGCAAACCCACCGGGGAGCTGTTTTTT. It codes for CASSQDGGKPTGELFF.

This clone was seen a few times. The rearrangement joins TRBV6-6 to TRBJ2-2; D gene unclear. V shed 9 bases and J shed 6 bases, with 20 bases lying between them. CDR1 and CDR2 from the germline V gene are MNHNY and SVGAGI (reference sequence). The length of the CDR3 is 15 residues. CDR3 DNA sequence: TGTGCCAGTAAAAGAAGAGGCCCCGAGGCCGGGGAGCTGTTTTTT. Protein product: CASKRRGPEAGELFF.

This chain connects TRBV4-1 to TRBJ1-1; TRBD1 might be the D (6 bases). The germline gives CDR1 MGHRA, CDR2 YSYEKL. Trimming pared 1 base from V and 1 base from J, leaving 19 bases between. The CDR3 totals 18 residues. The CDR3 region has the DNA TGCGCCAGCAGCCAAGTATTGCTGGCCGGGACAAGGAACACTGAAGCTTTCTTT. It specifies CASSQVLLAGTRNTEAFF.

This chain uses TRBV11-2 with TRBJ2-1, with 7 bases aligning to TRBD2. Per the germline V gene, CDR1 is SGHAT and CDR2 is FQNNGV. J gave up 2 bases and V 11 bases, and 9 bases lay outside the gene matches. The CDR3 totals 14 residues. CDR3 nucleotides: TGTGCCGGGGGGGGAGGGCCTCCCTACAATGAGCAGTTCTTC. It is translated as CAGGGGPPYNEQFF.

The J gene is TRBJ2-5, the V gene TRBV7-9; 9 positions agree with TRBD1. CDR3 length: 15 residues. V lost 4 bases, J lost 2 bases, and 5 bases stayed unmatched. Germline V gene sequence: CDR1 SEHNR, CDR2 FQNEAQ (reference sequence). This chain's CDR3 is CASSSGTGTQETQYF. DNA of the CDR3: TGTGCCAGCAGCTCGGGGACAGGGACTCAAGAGACCCAGTACTTC.

The CDR3, as DNA: TGCGCCAGCAGCCAAGGGACAGGGAGGGACGAGCAGTACTTC. Residues: CASSQGTGRDEQYF. The chain combines TRBV4-1 with TRBJ2-7; D is possibly TRBD1 (8 bases). The V gene's germline CDR1 is MGHRA and CDR2 YSYEKL. CDR3 length: 14 amino acids. Trimming removed 1 base at V and 5 bases at J, with 12 bases between.

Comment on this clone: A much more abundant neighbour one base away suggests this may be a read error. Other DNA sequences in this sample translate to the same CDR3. The CDR3 DNA is TGTGCCAGCAGTGTAGCGGGAGACACCGGGGAGCTGTTCTTT. Translating it yields CASSVAGDTGELFF. The chain links TRBV6-4 to TRBJ2-2; 9 bases are a match to TRBD2. Germline V gives CDR1 MRHNA, CDR2 SNTAGT. The CDR3 spans 14 residues.

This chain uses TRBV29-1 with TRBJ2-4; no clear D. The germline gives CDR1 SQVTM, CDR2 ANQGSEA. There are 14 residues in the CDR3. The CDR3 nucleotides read TGCAGTGTAAATACGGTCTCAGGCAAAAACATTCAGTACTTC. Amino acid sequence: CSVNTVSGKNIQYF.

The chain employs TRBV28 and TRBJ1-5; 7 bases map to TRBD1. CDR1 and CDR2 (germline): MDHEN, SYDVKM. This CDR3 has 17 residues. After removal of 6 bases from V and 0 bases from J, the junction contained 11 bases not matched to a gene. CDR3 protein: CASSTTGVDFSNQPQHF. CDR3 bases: TGTGCCAGCAGCACCACAGGGGTCGACTTTAGCAATCAGCCCCAGCATTTT.

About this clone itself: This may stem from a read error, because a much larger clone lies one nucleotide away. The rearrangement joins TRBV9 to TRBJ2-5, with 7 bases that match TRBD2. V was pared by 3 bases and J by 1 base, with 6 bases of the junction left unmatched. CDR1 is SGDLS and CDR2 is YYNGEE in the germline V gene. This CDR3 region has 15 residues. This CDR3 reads CASSAATGGQETQYF. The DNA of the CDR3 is TGTGCCAGCAGCGCAGCTACGGGAGGCCAAGAGACCCAGTACTTC.

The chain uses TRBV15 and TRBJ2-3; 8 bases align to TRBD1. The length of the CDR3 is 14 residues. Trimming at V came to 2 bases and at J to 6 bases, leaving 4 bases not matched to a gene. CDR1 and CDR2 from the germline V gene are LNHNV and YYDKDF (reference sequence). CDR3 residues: CATSRQGARDTQYF. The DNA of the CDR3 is TGTGCCACCAGCAGACAGGGGGCGAGGGATACGCAGTATTTT.

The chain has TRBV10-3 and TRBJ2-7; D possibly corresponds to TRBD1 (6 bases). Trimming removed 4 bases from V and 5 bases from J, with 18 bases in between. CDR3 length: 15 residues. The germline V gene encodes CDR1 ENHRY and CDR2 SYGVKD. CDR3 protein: CAISGGNRVGDEQYF. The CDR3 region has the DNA TGTGCCATCAGTGGAGGTAACAGGGTGGGCGACGAGCAGTACTTC.

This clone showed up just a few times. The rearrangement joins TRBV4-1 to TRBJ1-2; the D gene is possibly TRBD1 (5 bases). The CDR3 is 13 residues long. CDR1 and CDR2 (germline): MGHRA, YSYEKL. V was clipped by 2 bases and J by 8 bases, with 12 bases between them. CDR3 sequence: CASSQSGQGGYTF. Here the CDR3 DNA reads TGCGCCAGCAGCCAATCAGGACAAGGAGGCTACACCTTC.

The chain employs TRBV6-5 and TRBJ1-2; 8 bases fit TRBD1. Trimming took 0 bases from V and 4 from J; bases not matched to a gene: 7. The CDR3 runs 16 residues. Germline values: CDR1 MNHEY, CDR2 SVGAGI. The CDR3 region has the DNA TGTGCCAGCAGTTACTCCGTCGCAGGGGGCGTCTATGGCTACACCTTC. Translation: CASSYSVAGGVYGYTF.

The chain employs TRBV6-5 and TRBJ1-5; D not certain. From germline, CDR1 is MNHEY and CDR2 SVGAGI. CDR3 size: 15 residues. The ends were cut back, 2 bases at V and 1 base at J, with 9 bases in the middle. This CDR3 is CASSYLQQSNQPQHF. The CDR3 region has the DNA TGTGCCAGCAGTTACCTACAGCAGAGCAATCAGCCCCAGCATTTT.

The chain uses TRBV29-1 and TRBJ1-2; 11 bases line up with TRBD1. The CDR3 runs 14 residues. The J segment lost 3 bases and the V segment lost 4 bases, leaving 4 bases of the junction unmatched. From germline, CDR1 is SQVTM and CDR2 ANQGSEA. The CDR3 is CSVVRTGGDYGYTF. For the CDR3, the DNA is TGCAGCGTTGTTCGGACAGGGGGCGACTATGGCTACACCTTC.

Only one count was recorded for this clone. This CDR3 is CAIKAGGTEAFF. The CDR3 region has the DNA TGTGCCATCAAGGCAGGGGGTACTGAAGCTTTCTTT. The chain links TRBV10-3 to TRBJ1-1, with 7 bases matching TRBD1. Losses at the gene ends were 7 bases for V and 5 bases for J; bases not matched to a gene: 4. Germline V gene data show CDR1 as ENHRY and CDR2 as SYGVKD. The CDR3 extends over 12 amino acids.

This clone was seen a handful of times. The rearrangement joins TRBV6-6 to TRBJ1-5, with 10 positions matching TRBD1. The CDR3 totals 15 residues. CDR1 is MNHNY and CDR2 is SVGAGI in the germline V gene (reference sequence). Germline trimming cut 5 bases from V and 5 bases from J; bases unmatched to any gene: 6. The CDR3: CASSNPGQGHQPQHF. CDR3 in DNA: TGTGCCAGCAGTAATCCGGGACAGGGGCATCAGCCCCAGCATTTT.

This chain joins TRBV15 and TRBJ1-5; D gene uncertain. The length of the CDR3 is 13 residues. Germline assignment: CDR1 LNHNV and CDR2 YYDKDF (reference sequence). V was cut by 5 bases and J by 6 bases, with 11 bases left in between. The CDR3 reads CATSPKRGQPQHF. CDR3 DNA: TGTGCCACCAGCCCTAAACGGGGTCAGCCCCAGCATTTT.

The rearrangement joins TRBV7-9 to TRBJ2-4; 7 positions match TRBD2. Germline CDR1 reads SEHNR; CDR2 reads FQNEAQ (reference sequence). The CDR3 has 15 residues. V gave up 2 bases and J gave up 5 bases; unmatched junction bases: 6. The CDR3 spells CASSLPGLGENIQYF. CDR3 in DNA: TGTGCCAGCAGCTTACCAGGACTAGGAGAAAACATTCAGTACTTC. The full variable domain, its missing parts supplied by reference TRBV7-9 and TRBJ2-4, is DTGVSQNPRHKITKRGQNVTFRCDPISEHNRLYWYRQTLGQGPEFLTYFQNEAQLEKSRLLSDRFSAERPKGSFSTLEIQRTEQGDSAMYLCASSLPGLGENIQYFGAGTRLSVL.

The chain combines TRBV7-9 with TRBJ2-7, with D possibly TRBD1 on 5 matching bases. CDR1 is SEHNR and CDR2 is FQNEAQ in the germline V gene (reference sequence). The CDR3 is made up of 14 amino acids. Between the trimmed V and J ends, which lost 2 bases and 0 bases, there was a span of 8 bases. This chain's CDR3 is CASSLLTVSYEQYF. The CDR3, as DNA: TGTGCCAGCAGCTTATTGACAGTCTCCTACGAGCAGTACTTC. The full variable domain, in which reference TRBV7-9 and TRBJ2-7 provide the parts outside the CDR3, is DTGVSQNPRHKITKRGQNVTFRCDPISEHNRLYWYRQTLGQGPEFLTYFQNEAQLEKSRLLSDRFSAERPKGSFSTLEIQRTEQGDSAMYLCASSLLTVSYEQYFGPGTRLTVT.

Here the CDR3 DNA reads TGTGCCAGCAGTTCCACTAGCGGGAGAGTCTACGAGCAGTACTTC. Amino acids: CASSSTSGRVYEQYF. The gene calls are TRBV7-2 and TRBJ2-7; 11 positions agree with TRBD2. Germline loops: CDR1 SGHTA, CDR2 FQGNSA. J lost 3 bases, V lost 6 bases, and 7 bases had no gene match. CDR3 length equals 15 residues.

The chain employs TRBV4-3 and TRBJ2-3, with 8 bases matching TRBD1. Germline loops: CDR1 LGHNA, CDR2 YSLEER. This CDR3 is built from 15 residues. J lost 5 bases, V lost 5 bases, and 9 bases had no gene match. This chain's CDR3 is CASSERGQDEDTQYF. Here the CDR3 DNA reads TGCGCCAGCAGCGAGAGGGGACAGGACGAAGATACGCAGTATTTT.